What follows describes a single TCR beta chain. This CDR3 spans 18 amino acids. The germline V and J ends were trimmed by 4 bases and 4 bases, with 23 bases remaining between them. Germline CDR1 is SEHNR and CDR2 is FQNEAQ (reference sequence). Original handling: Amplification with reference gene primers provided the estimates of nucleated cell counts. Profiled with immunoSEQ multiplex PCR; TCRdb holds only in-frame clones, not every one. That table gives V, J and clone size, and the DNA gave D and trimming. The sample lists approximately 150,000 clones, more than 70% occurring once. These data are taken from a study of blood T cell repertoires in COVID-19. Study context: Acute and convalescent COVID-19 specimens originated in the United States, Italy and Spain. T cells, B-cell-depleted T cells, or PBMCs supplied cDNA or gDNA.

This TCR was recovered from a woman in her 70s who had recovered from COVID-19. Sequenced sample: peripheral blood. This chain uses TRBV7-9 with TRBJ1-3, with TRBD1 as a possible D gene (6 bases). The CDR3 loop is CASSSPRGGFVAGNTIYF. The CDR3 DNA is TGTGCCAGCAGCTCCCCCCGGGGGGGCTTCGTGGCGGGAAACACCATATATTTT.